This record concerns one T cell receptor beta chain sequence. Its antigen is not known. This specimen belongs to a study of T cell responses to AZD1222 COVID-19 vaccine. Germline values: CDR1 MDHEN, CDR2 SYDVKM. The CDR3 runs 16 residues. V was trimmed by 7 bases and J by 4 bases, leaving 19 bases between them. Measured with immunoSEQ multiplex PCR; TCRdb has only the in-frame clones, and not every one. This sample has fewer than 95,000 clones, with roughly nine tenths found just once. Study conclusions and caveats: Donors were mostly white British, more females; clonal diversity possibly underestimated. Just a handful of AZD1222 recipients tested seropositive at baseline. No repertoire was sampled before or during the peak T cell response, only after it. Nearly half of the spike-specific TCRs reportedly recognize variant regions that carry no mutations.

The receptor was derived from an adult in good health. This sample comprised peripheral blood, obtained on day 0 of AZD1222 vaccination. This chain uses TRBV28 with TRBJ1-4; weak D call: TRBD1 (6 bases). Written as DNA, the CDR3 is TGTGCCAGCACCGTGACAGGCGGTCGTAGTAATGAAAAACTGTTTTTT. This encodes CASTVTGGRSNEKLFF.